This entry lists 24 T cell receptor beta chains sequenced from one sample in a study of blood T cell repertoires in COVID-19. The data were produced by immunoSEQ multiplex PCR, yet TCRdb's version contains in-frame clones alone and is incomplete. The sample consists of hundreds of thousands of clones, around 80% of them appearing once. The sequencing sample was made of peripheral blood. These receptors were taken from a woman aged 45-65 years with acute or convalescent COVID-19.

The count of this clone is one. This rearrangement joins TRBV24-1 to TRBJ2-1; 11 nucleotides match TRBD1. The CDR3 is made up of 16 amino acids. Germline CDR1 and CDR2: KGHDR and SFDVKD. V dropped 4 bases and J dropped 5; count of bases not matched to a gene: 6. This CDR3 reads CATSDPGTGGHNEQFF. In nucleotides, the CDR3 is TGTGCCACCAGTGACCCCGGGACAGGGGGTCACAATGAGCAGTTCTTC.

The chain recombines TRBV19 with TRBJ2-3; 9 bases line up with TRBD2. V shed 5 bases and J 4 bases; nucleotides not matched to a gene: 7. CDR1 is LNHDA, CDR2 SQIVND, per germline (reference sequence). The CDR3 totals 15 residues. In nucleotides, the CDR3 is TGTGCCAGTAGTGATAGCGGGAGATTGGCAGATACGCAGTATTTT. Its translation is CASSDSGRLADTQYF.

The CDR3 DNA follows: TGTGCCAGTAGCACCGGACTAGCGGGGAGCGCCGAGCAGTACTTC. Its protein product is CASSTGLAGSAEQYF. The rearrangement uses TRBV19 and TRBJ2-7; 12 bases match TRBD2. Losses at the gene ends were 6 bases for V and 6 bases for J; bases not matched to a gene: 9. The length of the CDR3 is 15 residues. The germline CDR1 and CDR2 sequences are LNHDA and SQIVND (reference sequence).

The chain combines TRBV11-2 with TRBJ2-1; 13 bases are a match to TRBD2. The trim removed 5 bases at V and 8 bases at J, leaving 9 bases unmatched. CDR1 is SGHAT and CDR2 is FQNNGV in the germline V gene. The length of the CDR3 is 16 residues. This CDR3 is CASSPGLAGRWDEQFF. The CDR3 coding sequence is TGTGCCAGCAGCCCGGGACTAGCGGGGCGGTGGGATGAGCAGTTCTTC.

The chain links TRBV7-9 to TRBJ1-6; D may be TRBD1 (6 bases). Trimming cost V 5 bases and J 7 bases, with 15 bases left between them. This CDR3 has 15 residues. Germline V gene data show CDR1 as SEHNR and CDR2 as FQNEAQ (reference sequence). The CDR3 is CASSLRGQTNSPLHF. The CDR3 nucleotides are TGTGCCAGCAGCCTCCGTGGACAGACGAATTCACCCCTCCACTTT.

The genes are TRBV5-1 and TRBJ2-5; weak D call: TRBD1 (6 bases). The germline V gene has CDR1 SGHRS and CDR2 YFSETQ. Trimming removed 1 base from V and 3 bases from J, with 10 bases in between. This CDR3 is built from 14 residues. The CDR3 spells CASSLLQGEETQYF. CDR3 nucleotides: TGCGCCAGCAGCTTGTTACAGGGTGAAGAGACCCAGTACTTC.

In regard to this clone: Other nucleotide sequences in the sample specify the same CDR3. This chain connects TRBV27 to TRBJ1-1; D uncertain. V was clipped by 8 bases and J by 1 base, with 8 bases between them. The length of the CDR3 is 12 residues. Germline CDR1 is MNHEY and CDR2 is SMNVEV (reference sequence). The chain's CDR3 is CASGRGNTEAFF. The DNA of the CDR3 is TGTGCCAGCGGCCGAGGGAACACTGAAGCTTTCTTT.

This clone was seen just once. The chain employs TRBV6-5 and TRBJ2-6; D not certain. Germline CDR1 MNHEY, CDR2 SVGAGI. V lost 10 bases, J lost 3 bases, and 7 bases lay in between. This CDR3 has 12 amino acids. CDR3 DNA: TGTGCCACCCTTAGTGGGGCCAACGTCCTGACTTTC. Translating gives CATLSGANVLTF.

CDR3 coding DNA: TGCGCCAGCAGCTGGGGACAGGGGAAGTATGGCTACACCTTC. Amino acids: CASSWGQGKYGYTF. The chain is built from TRBV5-1 and TRBJ1-2, with TRBD1 matching 10 bases. Germline CDR1 is SGHRS and CDR2 is YFSETQ. J gave up 5 bases and V 3 bases, and 4 bases lay outside the gene matches. This CDR3 is built from 14 residues.

The gene calls are TRBV7-6 and TRBJ2-5; 8 bases map to TRBD2. Germline V gives CDR1 SGHVS, CDR2 FNYEAQ. This CDR3 region has 15 residues. The ends lost 3 bases at V and 4 bases at J; junction bases unmatched: 7. As DNA, the CDR3 is TGTGCCAGCAGCTTCGTGGCCGGGAGGGGAGAGACCCAGTACTTC. Translation: CASSFVAGRGETQYF.

The rearrangement links TRBV19 to TRBJ1-5; D call uncertain. Trimming removed 2 bases from V and 0 bases from J, with 8 bases in between. The CDR3 contains 15 residues. Germline CDR1 is LNHDA and CDR2 is SQIVND (reference sequence). The CDR3 sequence: CASSIIIDSNQPQHF. For the CDR3, the DNA is TGTGCCAGTAGTATAATCATAGATAGCAATCAGCCCCAGCATTTT.

The CDR3 nucleotides read TGCGCCAGCAGCCAAGAAGTATTCCGGACTAGATACAATGAGCAGTTCTTC. Encoded protein: CASSQEVFRTRYNEQFF. The J gene is TRBJ2-1, the V gene TRBV4-1; 7 positions match TRBD2. Germline trimming cut 0 bases from V and 4 bases from J; bases unmatched to any gene: 9. CDR3 length: 17 amino acids. Germline V gene lookup returns CDR1 MGHRA and CDR2 YSYEKL.

The table lists this clone with a count of one. V gene TRBV10-3 combines with J gene TRBJ1-4; D perhaps matches TRBD1 (5 bases). The germline V gene has CDR1 ENHRY and CDR2 SYGVKD. The CDR3 runs to 15 residues. Trimming took off 6 bases at V and 7 bases at J, with 18 bases between the two ends. CDR3 nucleotide sequence: TGTGCCATCAGGTATGAAGGGGTAAAAACTGAAAAACTGTTTTTT. Residues: CAIRYEGVKTEKLFF.

The rearrangement joins TRBV28 to TRBJ1-5, with 8 positions matching TRBD1. Per the germline V gene, CDR1 is MDHEN and CDR2 is SYDVKM. This CDR3 has 15 residues. Trimming took 7 bases from V and 3 from J; bases not matched to a gene: 8. The CDR3 DNA reads as TGTGCCAGCATCCCGGGACAGGAGTACAATCAGCCCCAGCATTTT. Residues: CASIPGQEYNQPQHF.

The chain joins TRBV16 to TRBJ1-4; D unclear. The CDR3 consists of 15 residues. Deletions cut 4 bases from V and 8 bases from J, with 17 bases between. Germline V gene sequence: CDR1 KGHSY, CDR2 FQNENV. The CDR3 loop is CASSLKRAPKEKLFF. CDR3 bases: TGTGCCAGCAGCCTAAAGAGGGCCCCCAAGGAAAAACTGTTTTTT.

The chain employs TRBV5-5 and TRBJ1-2; D possibly corresponds to TRBD1 (6 bases). Germline CDR1 is SGHKS and CDR2 is YYEKEE (reference sequence). CDR3 length equals 15 residues. Deletions cut 0 bases from V and 2 bases from J, with 11 bases between. The CDR3 here is CASSLAQGPNYGYTF. CDR3 DNA: TGTGCCAGCAGCTTGGCACAGGGTCCCAACTATGGCTACACCTTC.

The V gene is TRBV5-1, the J gene TRBJ2-7; perhaps TRBD2 as D (5 bases). The CDR3 runs 13 residues. Germline-derived CDR1 and CDR2 are SGHRS and YFSETQ. Trimming removed 1 base from V and 3 bases from J, with 8 bases in between. The CDR3 loop is CASSLTGSYEQYF. The CDR3 DNA is TGCGCCAGCAGCTTGACGGGGAGCTACGAGCAGTACTTC.

J is TRBJ2-2 and V is TRBV5-8; D is unclear. The V and J ends lost 5 bases and 6 bases respectively, with 17 bases between them. Germline V CDR1 and CDR2: SGHTS, YDEGEE. The CDR3 sequence is 15 residues long. In nucleotides, the CDR3 is TGTGCCAGCAGTGCGGCCGTAATCGTGGCCGGGGAGCTGTTTTTT. Its protein product is CASSAAVIVAGELFF.

V is TRBV27 and J is TRBJ2-2; D is unresolved. There are 13 residues in the CDR3. Germline-derived CDR1 and CDR2 are MNHEY and SMNVEV (reference sequence). Trimming stripped 8 bases from V and 1 base from J, with 8 bases between. CDR3 sequence reads: CASQEWNTGELFF. In nucleotides, the CDR3 is TGTGCCAGCCAAGAGTGGAACACCGGGGAGCTGTTTTTT.

The chain links TRBV27 to TRBJ2-7; TRBD1 matches 7 bases. CDR3 length: 15 residues. Germline assignment: CDR1 MNHEY and CDR2 SMNVEV (reference sequence). Trimming took 5 bases from V and 1 from J; bases not matched to a gene: 8. For the CDR3, the DNA is TGTGCCAGCAGTCTAGCCGGGACAGCGTCCTACGAGCAGTACTTC. As protein: CASSLAGTASYEQYF.

The chain joins TRBV27 to TRBJ2-1; 7 positions match TRBD2. The V and J ends lost 4 bases and 1 base, in that order; junction bases with no gene match: 7. This CDR3 region has 16 residues. Germline lookup yields CDR1 MNHEY and CDR2 SMNVEV (reference sequence). CDR3: CASSSPSRESYNEQFF. CDR3 bases: TGTGCCAGCAGTTCCCCCTCGCGGGAGTCCTACAATGAGCAGTTCTTC.

The DNA of the CDR3 is TGTGCCAGCAGCTGGGGGGGGCAAGAGACCCAGTACTTC. Residues: CASSWGGQETQYF. This sequence joins TRBV7-7 and TRBJ2-5; 7 nucleotides line up with TRBD2. With 4 bases clipped from V and 2 bases from J, the junction kept 1 base outside the gene matches. This CDR3 is 13 amino acids long. The germline V gene encodes CDR1 SSHAT and CDR2 FNYEAQ (reference sequence).

The chain couples TRBV16 to TRBJ1-1, with D tentatively TRBD1 (5 bases). CDR3 length equals 13 residues. Trimming left V 4 bases short and J 1 base short, with 7 bases between. CDR1 and CDR2 (germline): KGHSY, FQNENV. As DNA, the CDR3 is TGTGCCAGCAGCCTGACAGCGAACACTGAAGCTTTCTTT. As protein: CASSLTANTEAFF.

This rearrangement joins TRBV5-1 to TRBJ2-2; tentatively, D is TRBD1 (5 bases). V was pared by 0 bases and J by 6 bases, with 6 bases between. Germline lookup yields CDR1 SGHRS and CDR2 YFSETQ. CDR3 size: 13 residues. As DNA, the CDR3 is TGCGCCAGCAGCTTGGAGGGGTCCGGGGAGCTGTTTTTT. Amino acids: CASSLEGSGELFF.